One and the same sample provided the 10 T cell receptor beta chains below, sequenced in a study of blood T cell repertoires in COVID-19. The assay was immunoSEQ multiplex PCR, and TCRdb's table has in-frame clones only and misses some. This sample has under 350,000 clones, with approximately 89% found just once. The material sequenced was PBMCs or T cells enriched from blood (not recorded which). The receptor source for this set is a woman between 18 and 30 years old who had recovered from COVID-19.

The rearrangement links TRBV11-3 to TRBJ2-1; 9 bases fit TRBD2. The germline gives CDR1 SGHNT, CDR2 YENEEA. V lost 5 bases to trimming and J lost 12 bases; unmatched junction nucleotides: 5. The CDR3 covers 12 residues. CDR3 bases: TGTGCCAGCAGCCCAGGGACTAGCAGGCAGTTCTTC. Translated: CASSPGTSRQFF. Variable domain in full (rest from reference TRBV11-3 and TRBJ2-1): EAGVVQSPRYKIIEKKQPVAFWCNPISGHNTLYWYLQNLGQGPELLIRYENEEAVDDSQLPKDRFSAERLKGVDSTLKIQPAELGDSAVYLCASSPGTSRQFFGPGTRLTVL.

The chain joins TRBV18 to TRBJ1-3, with 7 bases matching TRBD1. CDR1 KGHSH and CDR2 LQKENI come from the germline V gene. Trimming cost V 4 bases and J 0 bases; bases outside gene matches: 6. This CDR3 region has 16 residues. CDR3 residues: CASSQQGQNSGNTIYF. The CDR3 nucleotides are TGTGCCAGCTCACAACAGGGACAGAACTCTGGAAACACCATATATTTT.

The chain recombines TRBV7-7 with TRBJ2-5; D is unclear. This CDR3 has 16 amino acids. Germline V gene sequence: CDR1 SSHAT, CDR2 FNYEAQ (reference sequence). Trimming removed 1 base from V and 0 bases from J, with 12 bases in between. The CDR3 here is CASSLGVSGNQETQYF. The DNA for the CDR3 is TGTGCCAGCAGCTTAGGTGTTTCAGGAAACCAAGAGACCCAGTACTTC.

The CDR3 DNA reads TGTGCCAGCAGCCAAGTAGGCGGGAGTAGTTCCAATGAGCAGTTCTTC. It encodes CASSQVGGSSSNEQFF. V gene TRBV7-3 combines with J gene TRBJ2-1, with 7 bases aligning to TRBD2. V shed 5 bases and J 6 bases; nucleotides not matched to a gene: 13. This CDR3 comprises 16 residues. Germline V CDR1 and CDR2: SGHTA, FQGTGA. The complete variable domain, with remaining parts taken from reference TRBV7-3 and TRBJ2-1, reads GAGVSQTPSNKVTEKGKYVELRCDPISGHTALYWYRQSLGQGPEFLIYFQGTGAADDSGLPNDRFFAVRPEGSVSTLKIQRTERGDSAVYLCASSQVGGSSSNEQFFGPGTRLTVL.

The V and J genes are TRBV7-9 and TRBJ1-6, with a tentative D call TRBD1 (5 bases). The germline V and J ends were trimmed by 8 bases and 8 bases, with 7 bases remaining between them. This CDR3 spans 11 amino acids. CDR1 is SEHNR and CDR2 is FQNEAQ in the germline V gene (reference sequence). In DNA form, the CDR3 reads TGTGCCAGCGGGGACTATTCACCCCTCCACTTT. Protein product: CASGDYSPLHF.

The gene calls are TRBV27 and TRBJ1-2; 8 positions match TRBD1. The CDR3 has 14 residues. The ends lost 6 bases at V and 7 bases at J; junction bases unmatched: 10. Germline lookup yields CDR1 MNHEY and CDR2 SMNVEV (reference sequence). CDR3 residues: CASSNHDRGRGYTF. The CDR3 DNA is TGTGCCAGCAGCAACCATGACAGGGGTCGTGGCTACACCTTC.

The chain is built from TRBV18 and TRBJ2-7, with D possibly TRBD2 on 6 matching bases. Germline V gene data show CDR1 as KGHSH and CDR2 as LQKENI. The CDR3 runs to 12 residues. Trimming removed 8 bases from V and 6 bases from J, with 14 bases in between. The CDR3 sequence is CASALRGAEQYF. The CDR3 bases are TGTGCCAGCGCACTGCGGGGTGCCGAGCAGTACTTC.

This sequence joins TRBV7-2 and TRBJ2-2, with D unresolved. CDR3 length: 16 amino acids. V was trimmed by 0 bases and J by 0 bases, leaving 8 bases between them. Germline V gives CDR1 SGHTA, CDR2 FQGNSA. CDR3 protein: CASSLARHSNTGELFF. The CDR3 region has the DNA TGTGCCAGCAGCTTAGCGCGGCATTCGAACACCGGGGAGCTGTTTTTT.

The chain has TRBV27 and TRBJ1-2, with 7 bases matching TRBD1. V shed 8 bases and J 5 bases; nucleotides not matched to a gene: 14. Per germline, CDR1 MNHEY and CDR2 SMNVEV (reference sequence). The CDR3 is 15 amino acids. The CDR3 loop is CASRPQGVRGYGYTF. The CDR3 DNA follows: TGTGCCAGCCGACCCCAGGGGGTCCGGGGGTATGGCTACACCTTC.

The chain carries TRBV6-1 and TRBJ1-2; D remains unclear. Germline assignment: CDR1 MNHNS and CDR2 SASEGT. CDR3 size: 17 residues. Trimming shortened V by 2 bases and J by 6 bases, and 22 bases separated the two germline ends. CDR3 in amino acids: CASSENSFSAHGDGYTF. The CDR3 DNA follows: TGTGCCAGCAGTGAAAATTCTTTTTCAGCCCATGGAGATGGCTACACCTTC.